Below are 3 T cell receptor beta chains sequenced from a single sample in a study of blood T cell repertoires in COVID-19. The table came from immunoSEQ multiplex PCR; TCRdb's copy has only in-frame clones and leaves some out. Here the sample spans roughly 410,000 clones, 87% being singletons. Specimen: peripheral blood. The source of these receptors is a woman aged 55-70 years with COVID-19, enrolled during active disease.

The genes are TRBV6-5 and TRBJ1-4; TRBD1 aligns across 8 bases. Germline CDR1 is MNHEY and CDR2 is SVGAGI. The CDR3 is 15 residues long. The J segment lost 8 bases and the V segment lost 0 bases, leaving 5 bases of the junction unmatched. CDR3 DNA: TGTGCCAGCAGTTACTCTCAGGGGGCGTCGGAAAAACTGTTTTTT. Its protein is CASSYSQGASEKLFF.

This clone was detected once. The V gene is TRBV28, the J gene TRBJ2-7, with TRBD2 as a possible D gene (6 bases). The CDR3 is 11 residues long. The V end was cut by 10 bases, the J end by 4 bases, with 11 bases between. Germline assignment: CDR1 MDHEN and CDR2 SYDVKM. CDR3 nucleotides: TGTGCCACCGCGGGACCTTACGAGCAGTACTTC. Encoded protein: CATAGPYEQYF.

The V call is TRBV10-1, the J call TRBJ2-1, with TRBD2 matching 8 bases. V was clipped by 3 bases and J by 6 bases; unmatched bases: 7. The germline V gene encodes CDR1 WNHNN and CDR2 SYGVQD (reference sequence). The CDR3 consists of 15 residues. The CDR3 region is CASSEGAGGVNEQFF. In DNA form, the CDR3 reads TGCGCCAGCAGTGAAGGCGCGGGGGGAGTCAATGAGCAGTTCTTC.